The entry below gives a single TCR beta chain sequence along with its context. The antigen it recognizes is unknown. The record has no base qualities; no much larger clone is one base away. The data belong to a study of shared clonotypes between healthy human individuals (dated by TCRdb to about 2020). In terms of the full investigation: The cohort comprised two women and three men aged 18 to 49 years. Leukapheresis yielded between about 0.94 and 9 billion PBMCs per donor. To increase sequencing depth and limit assay-specific biases, different laboratories used diverse techniques to prepare libraries and sequence TCR repertoires. To estimate repertoire size and how much clonotype sharing occurs between individuals, the study deeply sequenced the blood TCR repertoires of five or six healthy adults. Paper-wide results and their limitations: Pairwise subsampling led to the expectation that sequencing depth would affect the degree of clonotype sharing among donors. Sampling was restricted to blood, and TCR repertoires in tissues likely differ from the TCR repertoires found in blood. The small number of donors limited the genetic and exposure-history diversity represented.

The donors were healthy, HIV-negative adults who had no recently reported acute infections or vaccinations. Every donor was a Caucasian adult living in Nashville, Tennessee, USA. For unsorted samples, about 90 million PBMCs were counted and genomic DNA was extracted with the QIAamp DNA Blood Mini kit. Blood was collected by leukapheresis, and PBMCs were isolated by Ficoll-Histopaque density gradient centrifugation and then cryopreserved in liquid nitrogen vapor phase. Using the deep immunoSEQ assay, multiplex PCR amplified TCR CDR3 regions from genomic DNA. Extracted genomic DNA from each cell subset was spread evenly across all wells of several immunoSEQ 96-well plates, with each plate serving as a replicate. For unsorted PBMC, around 300 ng of genomic DNA, equivalent to about 30,000 T cell genomes, went into each replicate PCR. Ten immunoSEQ deep assay plates were used to sequence unsorted PBMC genomic DNA. The purified libraries were quantified using a Qubit 3.0 fluorometer, sized with a Bioanalyzer 2100, and then quantified again using the KAPA Library Quantification kit. Each immunoSEQ 96-well plate was sequenced on its own single-read 150-cycle Illumina NextSeq 550 flow cell. In the paper's pipeline: The immunoSEQ output contained only junctional sequences without quality scores, so filtering could not match that applied to full-length reads. Sequences were annotated with PyIR, a Python wrapper for IgBLAST v1.9, and V/J genes and CDR3 were assigned using IMGT germline references. Reads were filtered out if the reads had weak V/J assignments (E-value above 1e-6), no CDR3, stop codons, out-of-frame junctions, or ambiguous translated residues. V3J clonotypes were defined as sequences sharing an identical inferred V gene, J gene, and CDR3 amino acid sequence. Percentage overlap between repertoires was calculated by dividing the number of shared unique clonotypes by the size of the smaller repertoire. Repertoire richness was assessed with RTK rarefaction, the Chao1 estimator, and Recon v2.1 estimates of unobserved clonotypes. This immuneACCESS table, as held by TCRdb, lists in-frame sequences with V and J called but not all clones. Of the missing ones, under half trace to an unresolved V gene in checked studies; the others have no known cause. The V and J calls and clone size were taken over from that table, and D and trimming were inferred from the DNA. For this sample the table gives about 490,000 clones, of which over 70% were detected only once. The ten largest clones take up roughly an eighth of the sample.

At the junction V is shortened by 3 bases and J by 1 base, with 15 bases in between. From its cysteine to its phenylalanine, the CDR3 spans 16 amino acids. The only DNA kept is the CDR3, 48 bases in frame from the first base. CDR1 SGHAT and CDR2 FQNNGV were looked up in the germline V gene. Recombination linked TRBV11-2 to TRBJ2-5; 7 matching bases give a weak D call of TRBD2. Sequencing input: PBMCs. This clonotype originated in a woman aged 40 to 50 in good health. Some clones in this sample may be carry-over from other donors' samples. The sequenced DNA: TGTGCCAGCAGCTTTAGGGGGGGCCAGGGCCAAGAGACCCAGTACTTC. Translation gives CASSFRGGQGQETQYF.